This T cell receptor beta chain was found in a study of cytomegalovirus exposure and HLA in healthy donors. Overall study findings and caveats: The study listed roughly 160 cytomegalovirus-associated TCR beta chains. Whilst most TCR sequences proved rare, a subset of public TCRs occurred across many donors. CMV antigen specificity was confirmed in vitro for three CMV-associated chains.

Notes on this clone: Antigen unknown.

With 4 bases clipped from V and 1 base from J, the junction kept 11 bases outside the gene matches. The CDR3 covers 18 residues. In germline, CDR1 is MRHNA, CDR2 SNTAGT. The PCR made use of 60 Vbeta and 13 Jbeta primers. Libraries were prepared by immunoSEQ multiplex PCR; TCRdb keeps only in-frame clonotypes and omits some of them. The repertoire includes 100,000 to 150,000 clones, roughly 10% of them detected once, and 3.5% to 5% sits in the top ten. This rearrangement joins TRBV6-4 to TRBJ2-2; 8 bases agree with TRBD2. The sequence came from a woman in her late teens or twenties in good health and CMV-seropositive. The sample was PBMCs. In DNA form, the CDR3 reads TGTGCCAGCAGTGTAGCTTGGGCGGGAGGACTGAACACCGGGGAGCTGTTTTTT. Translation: CASSVAWAGGLNTGELFF.